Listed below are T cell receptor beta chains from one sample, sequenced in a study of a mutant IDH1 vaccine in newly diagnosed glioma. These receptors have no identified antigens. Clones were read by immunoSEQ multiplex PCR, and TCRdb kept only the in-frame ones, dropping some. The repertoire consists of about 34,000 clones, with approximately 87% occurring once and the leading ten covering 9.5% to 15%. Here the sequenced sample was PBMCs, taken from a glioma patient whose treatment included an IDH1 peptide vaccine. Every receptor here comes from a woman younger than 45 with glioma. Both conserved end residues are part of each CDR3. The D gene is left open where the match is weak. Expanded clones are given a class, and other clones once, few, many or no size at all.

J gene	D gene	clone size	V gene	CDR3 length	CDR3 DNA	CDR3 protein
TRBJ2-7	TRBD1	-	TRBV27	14	TGTGCCAGCCAAGGGGGGGACAGGGCGCACGAGCAGTACTTC	CASQGGDRAHEQYF
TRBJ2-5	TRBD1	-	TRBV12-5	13	TGTGCTAGTGGTCAGGGGGCGGTGGAGACCCAGTACTTC	CASGQGAVETQYF
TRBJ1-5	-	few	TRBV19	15	TGTGCCAGTAGTATAGTGGCTGAGACCTCTCAGCCCCAGCATTTT	CASSIVAETSQPQHF
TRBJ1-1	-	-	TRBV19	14	TGTGCCAGTAGTATCGCCGGGGGGTCGACTGAAGCTTTCTTT	CASSIAGGSTEAFF
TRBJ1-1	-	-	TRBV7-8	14	TGTGCCAGCAGCTTAGGGTTAGGGAAGGCTGAAGCTTTCTTT	CASSLGLGKAEAFF
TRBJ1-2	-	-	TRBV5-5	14	TGTGCCAGCAGCTTGAGGGTAGCTAACTATGGCTACACCTTC	CASSLRVANYGYTF
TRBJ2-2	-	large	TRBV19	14	TGTGCCAGTAGTATGGGTCTAAACACCGGGGAGCTGTTTTTT	CASSMGLNTGELFF
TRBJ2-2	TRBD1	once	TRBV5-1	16	TGCGCCAGCAGCCCGGGACAGGGGGGAATAGCCGGGGAGCTGTTTTTT	CASSPGQGGIAGELFF
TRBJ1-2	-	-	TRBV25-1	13	TGTGCCAGCAGTGTAACAGGGACCTATGGCTACACCTTC	CASSVTGTYGYTF
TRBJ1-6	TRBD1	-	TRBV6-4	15	TGTGCCAGCAGTCCGGGACAGACATATAATTCACCCCTCCACTTT	CASSPGQTYNSPLHF
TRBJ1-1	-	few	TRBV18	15	TGTGCCAGCTCACCTTTAGATGACAGTACAGGGGAAGCTTTCTTT	CASSPLDDSTGEAFF
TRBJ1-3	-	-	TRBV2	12	TGTGCCAGCAGTGAAGATGTAGGGGCCATATATTTT	CASSEDVGAIYF
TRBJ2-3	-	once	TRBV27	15	TGTGCCAGCAGTTTATCTAGGGTTGTGACAGATACGCAGTATTTT	CASSLSRVVTDTQYF
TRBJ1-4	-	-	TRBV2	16	TGTGCCAGCAGGGCCCCAGGAGGGGTGTTCGGTGAAAAACTGTTTTTT	CASRAPGGVFGEKLFF
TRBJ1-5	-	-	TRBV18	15	TGTGCCAGCTCACCAGGTATCGGGGAAAGACAGCCCCAGCATTTT	CASSPGIGERQPQHF
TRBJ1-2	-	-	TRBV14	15	TGTGCCAGCAGCCAAGATTGGCGACACCCCTATGGCTACACCTTC	CASSQDWRHPYGYTF
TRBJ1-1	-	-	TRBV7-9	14	TGTGCCAGCAGCTTAGGGGGAGGGGTGGCTGAAGCTTTCTTT	CASSLGGGVAEAFF
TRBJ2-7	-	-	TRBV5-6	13	TGTGCCAGCAGCTTGCAGGCCACCTACGAGCAGTACTTC	CASSLQATYEQYF
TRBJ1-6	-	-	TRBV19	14	TGTGCCAGTAGTATGGGGCCGGGCAATTCACCCCTCCACTTT	CASSMGPGNSPLHF
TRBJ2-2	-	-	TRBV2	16	TGTGCCAGCAAAACACCTGGGGGAAGGGACACCGGGGAGCTGTTTTTT	CASKTPGGRDTGELFF
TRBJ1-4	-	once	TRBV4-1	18	TGCGCCAGCACCCTGGGCCGTGTAGGTAGTCAAGCTAATGAAAAACTGTTTTTT	CASTLGRVGSQANEKLFF
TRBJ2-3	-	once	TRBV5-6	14	TGTGCCAGCAGCTTACAGGGACGCACAGATACGCAGTATTTT	CASSLQGRTDTQYF
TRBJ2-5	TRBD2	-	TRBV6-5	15	TGTGCCAGCAGTTACTCTGGACTAGCAGAAGAGACCCAGTACTTC	CASSYSGLAEETQYF
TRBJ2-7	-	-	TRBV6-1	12	TGTGCCAGCAGTGAAATCGGCTACGAGCAGTACTTC	CASSEIGYEQYF
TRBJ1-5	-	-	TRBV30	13	TGTGCCTGGGCCCGGGACAGCAATCAGCCCCAGCATTTT	CAWARDSNQPQHF
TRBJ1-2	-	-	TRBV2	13	TGTGCCAGCAGTGTTGGGGGTCCCTATGGCTACACCTTC	CASSVGGPYGYTF
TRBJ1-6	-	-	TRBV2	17	TGTGCCAGCAGTGAGGGCCGGGGAACATCCTATAATTCACCCCTCCACTTT	CASSEGRGTSYNSPLHF
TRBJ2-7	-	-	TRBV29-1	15	TGCAGCGAATTGGGCAGACAGTCGAGCTCCTACGAGCAGTACTTC	CSELGRQSSSYEQYF
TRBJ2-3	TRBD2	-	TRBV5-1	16	TGCGCCAGCAGCCGACTAGCGGGGGGAAATACAGATACGCAGTATTTT	CASSRLAGGNTDTQYF
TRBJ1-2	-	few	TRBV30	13	TGTGCCTGGAGTGTCTCCGGAGGGCTTGGCTACACCTTC	CAWSVSGGLGYTF
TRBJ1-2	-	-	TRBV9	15	TGTGCCAGCAGCCCACAGGGAGGGCGGACCTATGGCTACACCTTC	CASSPQGGRTYGYTF
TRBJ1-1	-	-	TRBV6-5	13	TGTGCCAGTAGAAAAACAGTGAACACTGAAGCTTTCTTT	CASRKTVNTEAFF
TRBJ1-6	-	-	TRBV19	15	TGTGCCAGTAGCCAACGGGGAGGGACGAACGAACCCCTCCACTTT	CASSQRGGTNEPLHF
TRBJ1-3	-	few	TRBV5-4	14	TGTGCCAGCAGCCCGGACACCACTGGAAACACCATATATTTT	CASSPDTTGNTIYF
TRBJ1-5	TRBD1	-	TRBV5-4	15	TGTGCCACCAGCAAAGAAAGGGGGCGGAATCAGCCCCAGCATTTT	CATSKERGRNQPQHF
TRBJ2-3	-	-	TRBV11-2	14	TGTGCCAGCAGCTTCCCCCGGGCCACAGATACGCAGTATTTT	CASSFPRATDTQYF
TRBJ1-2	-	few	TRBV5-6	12	TGTGCCAGCAGCTTGGAAACCTATGGCTACACCTTC	CASSLETYGYTF
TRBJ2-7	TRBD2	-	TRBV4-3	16	TGCGCCAGCAGCCAAGAACTAGCGGGGGGCGGGTACGAGCAGTACTTC	CASSQELAGGGYEQYF
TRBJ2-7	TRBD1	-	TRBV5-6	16	TGTGCCAGCAGCTCGGGGACCGGGACAGGGAGGTACGAGCAGTACTTC	CASSSGTGTGRYEQYF
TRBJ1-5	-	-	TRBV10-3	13	TGTGCCATCGGGCAGTCCAGGCGTCAGCCCCAGCATTTT	CAIGQSRRQPQHF
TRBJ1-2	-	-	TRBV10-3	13	TGTGCCATCAGTGAGGTCGGTAACTATGGCTACACCTTC	CAISEVGNYGYTF